These 2 T cell receptor beta chains originate from one sample sequenced in a study of T cells in Graves' hyperthyroidism and ophthalmopathy. RNA transcripts yielded amplified TCR beta CDR3 regions. An initial round of RT-PCR targeting the TCR CDR3 relied on the HTBI primer set. Using its own MiXCR run on the multiplex PCR reads, TCRdb lists one record per CDR3 protein. Among some 650,000 distinct CDR3 sequences listed, approximately 15% were seen once. Material: blood. The receptor set was obtained from a woman between 35 and 50 years old with Graves' ophthalmopathy.

This clonotype was seen more than once but under ten times. The rearrangement links TRBV11-1 to TRBJ2-1, with 10 bases that match TRBD2. The CDR3 extends over 15 amino acids. The V and J ends lost 7 bases and 8 bases, in that order; junction bases with no gene match: 11. Germline CDR1 and CDR2: SGHAT and FQDESV (reference sequence). The CDR3 nucleotides are TGTGCCAGCATCCGACTAGCGGGTCCCCGGGATGAGCAGTTCTTC. It is translated as CASIRLAGPRDEQFF.

The chain joins TRBV3-1 to TRBJ2-7; unclear D gene. The CDR3 is 12 amino acids. Germline CDR1 LGHDT, CDR2 YNNKEL (reference sequence). The CDR3 DNA reads TGTGCTGTGGCCTGTTTCTCCTACGAGCAGTACTTC. Its protein product is CAVACFSYEQYF.